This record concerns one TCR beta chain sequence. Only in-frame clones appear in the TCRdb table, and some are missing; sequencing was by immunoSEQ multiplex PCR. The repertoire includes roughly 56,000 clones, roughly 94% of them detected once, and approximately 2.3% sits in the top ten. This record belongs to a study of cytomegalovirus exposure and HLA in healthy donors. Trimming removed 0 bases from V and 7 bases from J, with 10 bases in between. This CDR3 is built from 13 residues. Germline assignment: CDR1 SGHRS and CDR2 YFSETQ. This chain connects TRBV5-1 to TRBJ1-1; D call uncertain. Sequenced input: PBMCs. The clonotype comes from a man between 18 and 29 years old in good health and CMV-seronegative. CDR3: CASSLVGLSEAFF. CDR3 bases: TGCGCCAGCAGCTTGGTCGGTCTTAGTGAAGCTTTCTTT.